Following are 10 T cell receptor beta chains from one sample sequenced in a study of CD8+ T cells in alopecia areata. RNA was extracted and reverse transcribed into cDNA as the sequencing template. Using immunoSEQ multiplex PCR, the repertoire was profiled, and TCRdb retains in-frame clones only, with some absent. The profile shows 110,000 to 150,000 clones, around half of them singletons. Treatment meaning: oral pan-JAK inhibitor, 5-10 mg twice daily. This specimen consisted of CD8+ T cells sorted from blood, obtained at week 4, from a patient treated with tofacitinib. The receptors here all came from a human donor with alopecia areata.

This clone was recorded a few times. The chain carries TRBV29-1 and TRBJ2-7; D is possibly TRBD2 (5 bases). CDR3 length: 12 residues. Germline values: CDR1 SQVTM, CDR2 ANQGSEA. The germline V and J ends were trimmed by 7 bases and 2 bases, with 12 bases remaining between them. CDR3 sequence (DNA): TGCAGCGCCGAGGGTAGGACCTACGAGCAGTACTTC. It specifies CSAEGRTYEQYF.

The genes are TRBV5-1 and TRBJ1-2; D call uncertain. V gave up 1 base and J gave up 4 bases, with 14 bases separating them. The CDR3 consists of 15 residues. The germline CDR1 and CDR2 sequences are SGHRS and YFSETQ. The CDR3 here is CASSLNRVTPYGYTF. The CDR3 region has the DNA TGCGCCAGCAGCTTGAATCGGGTTACCCCCTATGGCTACACCTTC.

In its sample, this clone was seen a few times. V and J are TRBV6-5 and TRBJ1-1; D might be TRBD1 (5 bases). Germline lookup yields CDR1 MNHEY and CDR2 SVGAGI. The CDR3 is 13 amino acids. Trimming shortened V by 10 bases and J by 0 bases, and 12 bases separated the two germline ends. The DNA for the CDR3 is TGTGCCACCGTGGGGGGGTTGAACACTGAAGCTTTCTTT. As protein: CATVGGLNTEAFF.

The chain employs TRBV30 and TRBJ2-7, with D possibly TRBD1 on 6 matching bases. The ends were cut back, 3 bases at V and 5 bases at J, with 14 bases in the middle. Germline V gene data show CDR1 as GTSNPN and CDR2 as SVGIG (reference sequence). This CDR3 spans 13 amino acids. CDR3 bases: TGTGCCTGGAGCTCCCAGGGGAAGGACGAGCAGTACTTC. This sequence encodes CAWSSQGKDEQYF.

This chain joins TRBV27 and TRBJ1-5; 9 bases are shared with TRBD1. Germline CDR1 MNHEY, CDR2 SMNVEV (reference sequence). This CDR3 region has 14 residues. V lost 8 bases and J lost 4; bases outside the gene matches: 6. The CDR3 DNA reads TGTGCCAGCTCCGGGACAGGGACGAATCAGCCCCAGCATTTT. Translation: CASSGTGTNQPQHF.

V and J are TRBV2 and TRBJ2-5; 13 bases are shared with TRBD2. Per germline, CDR1 SNHLY and CDR2 FYNNEI. With V trimmed by 8 bases and J by 5 bases, 5 bases remained unmatched. The CDR3 runs to 14 residues. The CDR3 here is CASGTSGEEETQYF. CDR3 nucleotides: TGTGCCAGCGGGACTAGCGGGGAGGAGGAGACCCAGTACTTC.

This clone appeared a few times. The CDR3 spells CASSEAETNYGYTF. CDR3 nucleotide sequence: TGTGCCAGCAGTGAGGCAGAGACTAACTATGGCTACACCTTC. V usage is TRBV25-1 and J usage is TRBJ1-2; D unresolved. The germline gives CDR1 MGHDK, CDR2 SYGVNS. Between the trimmed V and J ends, which lost 3 bases and 0 bases, there was a span of 8 bases. The CDR3 sequence is 14 residues long.

The chain employs TRBV5-4 and TRBJ1-2; the D is unclear. Germline values: CDR1 SGHNT, CDR2 YYREEE (reference sequence). Trimming cost V 1 base and J 4 bases, with 14 bases left between them. The CDR3 length is 15 residues. CDR3 bases: TGTGCCAGCAGCTTGAGACTCTCGACCCCCTATGGCTACACCTTC. It specifies CASSLRLSTPYGYTF. The complete variable domain, with remaining parts taken from reference TRBV5-4 and TRBJ1-2, reads ETGVTQSPTHLIKTRGQQVTLRCSSQSGHNTVSWYQQALGQGPQFIFQYYREEENGRGNFPPRFSGLQFPNYSSELNVNALELDDSALYLCASSLRLSTPYGYTFGSGTRLTVV.

A few counts support this clone. The CDR3 reads CASSLNAPTFYEQYF. CDR3 DNA: TGTGCCAGCAGCTTAAACGCGCCAACTTTCTACGAGCAGTACTTC. The chain joins TRBV5-6 to TRBJ2-7; no clear D gene. The germline gives CDR1 SGHDT, CDR2 YYEEEE. V was clipped by 2 bases and J by 3 bases, with 15 bases between them. This CDR3 spans 15 amino acids. Full variable domain (rest looked up from reference TRBV5-6 and TRBJ2-7): DAGVTQSPTHLIKTRGQQVTLRCSPKSGHDTVSWYQQALGQGPQFIFQYYEEEERQRGNFPDRFSGHQFPNYSSELNVNALLLGDSALYLCASSLNAPTFYEQYFGPGTRLTVT.

The chain recombines TRBV30 with TRBJ1-5, with TRBD1 as a possible D gene (6 bases). This CDR3 has 15 amino acids. The germline CDR1 and CDR2 sequences are GTSNPN and SVGIG (reference sequence). Trimming shortened V by 3 bases and J by 6 bases, and 18 bases separated the two germline ends. The CDR3 sequence: CAWSWGPGGGQPQHF. The CDR3 DNA follows: TGTGCCTGGAGCTGGGGCCCGGGAGGGGGTCAGCCCCAGCATTTT.